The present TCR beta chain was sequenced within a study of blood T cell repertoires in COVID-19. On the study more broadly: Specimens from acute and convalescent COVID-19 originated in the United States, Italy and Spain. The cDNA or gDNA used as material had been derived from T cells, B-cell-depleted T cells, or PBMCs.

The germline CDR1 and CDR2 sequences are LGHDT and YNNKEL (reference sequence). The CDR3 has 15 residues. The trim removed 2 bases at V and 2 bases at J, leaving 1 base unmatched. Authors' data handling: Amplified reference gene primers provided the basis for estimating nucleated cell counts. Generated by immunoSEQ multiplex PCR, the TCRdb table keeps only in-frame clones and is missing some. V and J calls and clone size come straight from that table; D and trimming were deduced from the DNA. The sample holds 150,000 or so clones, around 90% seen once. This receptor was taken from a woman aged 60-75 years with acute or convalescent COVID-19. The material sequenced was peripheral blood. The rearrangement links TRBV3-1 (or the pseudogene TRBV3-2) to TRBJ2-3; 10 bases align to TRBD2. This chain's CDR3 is CASSQLAGATDTQYF. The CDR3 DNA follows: TGTGCCAGCAGCCAACTAGCGGGGGCCACAGATACGCAGTATTTT.